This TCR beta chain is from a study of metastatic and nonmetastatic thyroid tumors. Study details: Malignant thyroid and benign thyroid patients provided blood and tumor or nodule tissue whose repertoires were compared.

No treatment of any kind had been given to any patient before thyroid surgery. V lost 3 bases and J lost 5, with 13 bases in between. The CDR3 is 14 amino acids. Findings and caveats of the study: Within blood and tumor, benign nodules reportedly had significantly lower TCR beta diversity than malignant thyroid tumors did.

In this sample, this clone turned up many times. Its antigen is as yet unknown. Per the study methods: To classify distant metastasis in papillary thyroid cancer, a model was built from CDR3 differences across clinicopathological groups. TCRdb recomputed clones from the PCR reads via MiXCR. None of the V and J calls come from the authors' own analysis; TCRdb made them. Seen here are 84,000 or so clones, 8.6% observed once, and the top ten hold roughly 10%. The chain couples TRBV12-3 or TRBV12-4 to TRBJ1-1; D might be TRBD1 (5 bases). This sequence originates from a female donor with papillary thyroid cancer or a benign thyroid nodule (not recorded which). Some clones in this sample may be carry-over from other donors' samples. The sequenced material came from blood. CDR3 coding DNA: TGTGCCAGCAGTTTCCGGATAGGGGTAACTGAAGCTTTCTTT. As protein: CASSFRIGVTEAFF.